This T cell receptor beta chain stems from a study of regulatory and conventional T cells in RAG deficiency. Study-level results: Control T-cell subsets had markedly higher Shannon entropy and lower Simpson indices than RAG-deficient patients.

Details on this clone: Its cognate antigen is unknown. Other DNA variants within this sample encode the same CDR3.

The V and J ends lost 0 bases and 1 base respectively, with 5 bases between them. The CDR3 is 14 residues long. Germline V gene sequence: CDR1 MRHNA, CDR2 SNTAGT. The method was immunoSEQ multiplex PCR; TCRdb's version includes in-frame clones alone and lacks a portion of them. Counted here are 32,000 or so clones, over 75% occurring once; the ten biggest clones make up roughly an eighth. These same records also appear under a second study, on regulatory T cells. That report notes: The PCR used 52 TRBV and 13 TRBJ primers.

This chain uses TRBV6-4 with TRBJ2-3, with a weak D call TRBD1 (5 bases). The specimen sequenced was CD8+ T cells sorted from blood. This clonotype was obtained from a human donor in good health. CDR3 sequence: CASSDSGGTDTQYF. In nucleotides, the CDR3 is TGTGCCAGCAGTGACTCAGGGGGCACAGATACGCAGTATTTT.